The clone carrying this T cell receptor (beta chain) was counted a few times. Its antigen is as yet unknown. The sample originates from a study of cytomegalovirus exposure and HLA in healthy donors. Study results and caveats: Later findings reportedly placed an Asian-associated ancestry cluster below the approximately 670-donor mean for N-insertions. In vitro confirmation showed a few CMV-associated chains to be CMV antigen specific.

PCR used 60 Vbeta primers and 13 Jbeta primers. The protocol was immunoSEQ multiplex PCR, while the TCRdb copy is restricted to in-frame clones and leaves out a portion. The sample yields under 200,000 clones, roughly 80% seen once. Sequenced sample: PBMCs. This receptor was taken from a woman under 30 in good health and CMV-seronegative.

The CDR3 nucleotides read TGTGCCAGCAGTACAGGGACAGGGGTGGAAAAACTGTTTTTT. The encoded protein is CASSTGTGVEKLFF. The rearrangement joins TRBV27 to TRBJ1-4; 10 nucleotides agree with TRBD1. From germline, CDR1 is MNHEY and CDR2 SMNVEV (reference sequence). V lost 5 bases and J lost 8; bases outside the gene matches: 5. The CDR3 is 14 amino acids.